Below are 22 T cell receptor beta chains sequenced from a single sample in a study of identical twins. TCRdb reprocessed the 5' RACE reads via MiXCR and lists one record per CDR3 protein. The data hold 350,000 to 600,000 distinct CDR3 sequences, with 13% to 15% observed a single time. Separately, the same data were catalogued under a study of yellow fever vaccine responses in identical twins.

The source material was CD4+ T cells sorted from blood. The receptors come from a woman between 18 and 30 years old in good health.

A few counts support this clonotype. This chain links TRBV12-3 or TRBV12-4 with TRBJ2-7; perhaps TRBD1 as D (5 bases). CDR3 length: 17 residues. V lost 3 bases and J 2 bases, leaving 20 bases between the germline ends. The CDR3 reads CASSFNPMSQGTYEQYF. CDR3 DNA sequence: TGTGCCAGCAGTTTTAATCCCATGTCGCAGGGAACCTACGAGCAGTACTTC.

This clonotype turned up a few times. The chain links TRBV20-1 to TRBJ2-6; possibly TRBD1 for D (5 bases). Trimming pared 6 bases from V and 0 bases from J, leaving 12 bases between. Germline V gene sequence: CDR1 DFQATT, CDR2 SNEGSKA (reference sequence). This CDR3 region has 15 residues. CDR3 amino acids: CSADSLLSGANVLTF. The CDR3 bases are TGCAGTGCCGACAGTTTACTCTCTGGGGCCAACGTCCTGACTTTC.

This chain links TRBV5-1 with TRBJ1-1, with D possibly matching TRBD1 (5 bases). Germline-derived CDR1 and CDR2 are SGHRS and YFSETQ. Trimming stripped 4 bases from V and 11 bases from J, with 24 bases between. The CDR3 loop spans 15 amino acids. The CDR3 sequence is CASSLSGPEGVGAFF. For the CDR3, the DNA is TGCGCCAGCAGCCTATCCGGGCCCGAAGGGGTTGGGGCTTTCTTT.

This clonotype was counted only a few times. The chain carries TRBV7-2 and TRBJ2-7; 7 nucleotides match TRBD1. V lost 5 bases, J lost 5 bases, and 9 bases stayed unmatched. The CDR3 runs 14 residues. Germline lookup yields CDR1 SGHTA and CDR2 FQGNSA. The CDR3 here is CASSKMTGMNEQYF. The CDR3 nucleotides are TGTGCCAGCAGCAAGATGACAGGGATGAACGAGCAGTACTTC.

The genes are TRBV29-1 and TRBJ2-1; possible D gene TRBD1, 6 bases. The CDR3 loop spans 12 amino acids. Trimming took off 3 bases at V and 6 bases at J, with 9 bases between the two ends. The germline V gene has CDR1 SQVTM and CDR2 ANQGSEA. Written as DNA, the CDR3 is TGCAGCGTTGATTACAGGGTCAATGAGCAGTTCTTC. Translating it yields CSVDYRVNEQFF.

This clonotype occurred many times. This chain connects TRBV4-1 to TRBJ1-5; D is undetermined. CDR1 is MGHRA and CDR2 is YSYEKL in the germline V gene. The CDR3 contains 16 residues. V was shortened by 6 bases and J by 0 bases, with 15 bases between the two germline ends. The CDR3 nucleotides read TGCGCCAGCAGGAGGACCTCGGCTCCTAGCAATCAGCCCCAGCATTTT. Amino acids: CASRRTSAPSNQPQHF.

This clonotype was seen only a few times. V gene TRBV15 combines with J gene TRBJ1-1; D uncertain. V gave up 8 bases and J gave up 1 base, with 5 bases separating them. The CDR3 has 11 amino acids. Per the germline V gene, CDR1 is LNHNV and CDR2 is YYDKDF (reference sequence). CDR3 nucleotides: TGTGCCACCTCAGAGAACACTGAAGCTTTCTTT. It specifies CATSENTEAFF. The whole variable domain, filled in from reference TRBV15 and TRBJ1-1, reads DAMVIQNPRYQVTQFGKPVTLSCSQTLNHNVMYWYQQKSSQAPKLLFHYYDKDFNNEADTPDNFQSRRPNTSFCFLDIRSPGLGDTAMYLCATSENTEAFFGQGTRLTVV.

J is TRBJ2-3 and V is TRBV27; 10 bases are a match to TRBD2. This CDR3 is 18 amino acids long. The junction had 11 bases not matched to a gene; V was cut back by 0 bases and J by 5 bases. The V gene's germline CDR1 is MNHEY and CDR2 SMNVEV (reference sequence). The CDR3 nucleotides read TGTGCCAGCAGTTTATCTACCCCCGACAGCGGGGGGGGAGATACGCAGTATTTT. Translation gives CASSLSTPDSGGGDTQYF.

In this sample, this clonotype turned up a few times. The chain combines TRBV9 with TRBJ2-1; 9 positions match TRBD2. CDR3 length: 16 residues. Germline assignment: CDR1 SGDLS and CDR2 YYNGEE. Unmatched junction bases numbered 5, after V lost 0 bases and J lost 4 bases. Written as DNA, the CDR3 is TGTGCCAGCAGCGTAGTTAGTAGCGGGGGATACAATGAGCAGTTCTTC. It yields the protein CASSVVSSGGYNEQFF.

This clonotype was observed a handful of times. The chain uses TRBV6-5 and TRBJ2-1; 8 nucleotides match TRBD2. Losses at the gene ends were 2 bases for V and 6 bases for J; bases not matched to a gene: 6. Looked up from germline, CDR1 is MNHEY and CDR2 is SVGAGI. There are 15 residues in the CDR3. The CDR3 bases are TGTGCCAGCAGTTACGAGGCGGGAGGTATCAATGAGCAGTTCTTC. Protein: CASSYEAGGINEQFF.

Here the CDR3 DNA reads TGTGCCAGCAGCCAATCCTACGGCCTTCAGTACTTC. Translating it yields CASSQSYGLQYF. The chain employs TRBV3-1 and TRBJ2-4; no firm D call. The germline V gene encodes CDR1 LGHDT and CDR2 YNNKEL (reference sequence). This CDR3 comprises 12 residues. Trimming cost V 2 bases and J 11 bases, with 10 bases left between them.

This clonotype was counted only a few times. The chain employs TRBV29-1 and TRBJ2-7, with 7 bases matching TRBD2. J gave up 2 bases and V 3 bases, and 7 bases lay outside the gene matches. Germline V gene sequence: CDR1 SQVTM, CDR2 ANQGSEA. The CDR3 runs 14 residues. The CDR3 DNA sequence: TGCAGCGTTGAGGGGGAGCGGGGTACCTACGAGCAGTACTTC. Translating it yields CSVEGERGTYEQYF.

The chain links TRBV3-1 to TRBJ1-2; no clear D. The germline V and J ends were trimmed by 2 bases and 2 bases, with 15 bases remaining between them. This CDR3 comprises 16 residues. Germline CDR1 is LGHDT and CDR2 is YNNKEL (reference sequence). CDR3 DNA: TGTGCCAGCAGCCAACCAGGTCCGGCTGGGAACTATGGCTACACCTTC. It is translated as CASSQPGPAGNYGYTF.

In its sample, this clonotype was seen many times. The genes are TRBV12-3 or TRBV12-4 and TRBJ2-5, with TRBD1 matching over 9 bases. The CDR3 is 16 amino acids. Trimming took 4 bases from V and 5 from J; bases not matched to a gene: 11. The CDR3 bases are TGTGCCAGCAGTTCCGCCCGGGACAGGGTAAAGGAGACCCAGTACTTC. As protein: CASSSARDRVKETQYF.

The J gene is TRBJ2-5, the V gene TRBV5-1; D may match TRBD1 or TRBD2 (5 bases each). The CDR3 runs 15 residues. Trimming took off 3 bases at V and 5 bases at J, with 17 bases between the two ends. CDR1 and CDR2 (germline): SGHRS, YFSETQ. Here the CDR3 DNA reads TGCGCCAGCAGCTCCCAGGGCAGGGAGAGTGAGACCCAGTACTTC. This codes for CASSSQGRESETQYF.

J is TRBJ2-7 and V is TRBV10-3, with 7 bases fitting TRBD2. This CDR3 has 14 amino acids. V was pared by 10 bases and J by 5 bases, with 14 bases of the junction left unmatched. CDR1 is ENHRY and CDR2 is SYGVKD in the germline V gene. The CDR3 sequence is CATRVLAESDEQYF. Written as DNA, the CDR3 is TGTGCCACTCGAGTGCTAGCGGAGTCAGACGAGCAGTACTTC.

This clonotype has more than one count but fewer than ten. The chain recombines TRBV9 with TRBJ2-5; 11 bases line up with TRBD2. V trimming: 0 bases; J trimming: 1 base; junction bases outside the gene matches: 2. Germline lookup yields CDR1 SGDLS and CDR2 YYNGEE. This CDR3 is 16 amino acids long. CDR3 in DNA: TGTGCCAGCAGCGTAGCAACTAGCGGGGGCCAAGAGACCCAGTACTTC. Translation gives CASSVATSGGQETQYF.

The V call is TRBV28, the J call TRBJ1-2; D not resolved. CDR3 length equals 14 residues. Germline V lookup: CDR1 MDHEN, CDR2 SYDVKM. The V and J ends lost 2 bases and 2 bases respectively, with 9 bases between them. The CDR3 region is CASSLPKRNYGYTF. As DNA, the CDR3 is TGTGCCAGCAGTTTACCAAAACGGAACTATGGCTACACCTTC.

This clonotype was observed many times. CDR3 DNA: TGTGCCAGCAGCCGAACGAGACAATCCGATGAGCAGTTCTTC. Residues: CASSRTRQSDEQFF. The J gene is TRBJ2-1, the V gene TRBV3-1; D not resolved. CDR3 length: 14 amino acids. Deletions cut 4 bases from V and 8 bases from J, with 15 bases between. Per the germline V gene, CDR1 is LGHDT and CDR2 is YNNKEL (reference sequence).

This clonotype has just a few counts. The chain recombines TRBV7-9 with TRBJ2-2, with D perhaps matching TRBD1 or TRBD2 (5 bases each). The CDR3 contains 15 residues. Germline-derived CDR1 and CDR2 are SEHNR and FQNEAQ (reference sequence). The germline V and J ends were trimmed by 4 bases and 3 bases, with 12 bases remaining between them. In DNA, the CDR3 is TGTGCCAGCAGCTACCGGGACGGATACACCGGGGAGCTGTTTTTT. It yields the protein CASSYRDGYTGELFF. The complete variable domain, with remaining parts taken from reference TRBV7-9 and TRBJ2-2, reads DTGVSQNPRHKITKRGQNVTFRCDPISEHNRLYWYRQTLGQGPEFLTYFQNEAQLEKSRLLSDRFSAERPKGSFSTLEIQRTEQGDSAMYLCASSYRDGYTGELFFGEGSRLTVL.

V and J are TRBV20-1 and TRBJ2-3; 7 bases are a match to TRBD2. V lost 0 bases, J lost 1 base, and 4 bases stayed unmatched. CDR3 length: 15 amino acids. Germline V gene lookup returns CDR1 DFQATT and CDR2 SNEGSKA (reference sequence). The DNA of the CDR3 is TGCAGTGCTAGAGAATGGGCGGGAGGCACAGATACGCAGTATTTT. This gives the protein CSAREWAGGTDTQYF.

The rearrangement links TRBV9 to TRBJ2-3; TRBD2 agrees at 11 bases. This CDR3 has 14 residues. CDR1 is SGDLS, CDR2 YYNGEE, per germline. V lost 2 bases, J lost 6 bases, and 2 bases stayed unmatched. As DNA, the CDR3 is TGTGCCAGCAGCGTGACTAGCGGGGTTGATACGCAGTATTTT. It codes for CASSVTSGVDTQYF.